These 20 T cell receptor beta chains share one sample of origin, sequenced in a study of blood T cell repertoires in COVID-19. Profiled with immunoSEQ multiplex PCR; TCRdb holds only in-frame clones, not every one. The sample lists 200,000 to 250,000 clones, about 94% occurring once. The material sequenced was peripheral blood. Receptor source: a man aged 55 to 70 with COVID-19, enrolled during active disease.

The chain couples TRBV7-9 to TRBJ2-7; possibly TRBD2 for D (5 bases). CDR3 length: 13 residues. V shed 0 bases and J shed 3 bases, with 6 bases lying between them. Germline V CDR1 and CDR2: SEHNR, FQNEAQ (reference sequence). The CDR3 DNA is TGTGCCAGCAGCTTAGCAGGAGGCTACGAGCAGTACTTC. Translated, it gives CASSLAGGYEQYF.

The chain recombines TRBV24-1 with TRBJ2-3; the match to TRBD1 covers 9 bases. V gave up 9 bases and J gave up 4 bases; unmatched junction bases: 7. The germline CDR1 and CDR2 sequences are KGHDR and SFDVKD. This CDR3 comprises 14 residues. This CDR3 is CATSPGQGPDTQYF. CDR3 nucleotides: TGTGCCACCTCTCCGGGACAGGGACCAGATACGCAGTATTTT.

In its sample, this clone was seen once. The chain couples TRBV28 to TRBJ1-2; a possible D gene is TRBD1 (6 bases). CDR3 length: 15 amino acids. V lost 2 bases and J lost 5, with 15 bases in between. Germline V lookup: CDR1 MDHEN, CDR2 SYDVKM. Here the CDR3 reads CASSLRGGLNYGYTF. CDR3 sequence (DNA): TGTGCCAGCAGTTTAAGGGGGGGCCTAAATTATGGCTACACCTTC.

The chain recombines TRBV12-3 or TRBV12-4 with TRBJ2-4; D is perhaps TRBD2 (6 bases). Deletions cut 5 bases from V and 7 bases from J, with 9 bases between. The CDR3 is 12 residues long. The CDR3: CASSRGGNIQYF. In DNA, the CDR3 is TGTGCCAGCAGTAGGGGAGGTAACATTCAGTACTTC.

This clone appeared once. The chain carries TRBV5-1 and TRBJ1-4; maybe TRBD1 (6 bases). Germline loops: CDR1 SGHRS, CDR2 YFSETQ. The CDR3 is 14 residues long. V lost 0 bases to trimming and J lost 5 bases, with 8 bases between them. The CDR3 spells CASSLERGNEKLFF. The CDR3 nucleotides read TGCGCCAGCAGCTTGGAGAGGGGGAATGAAAAACTGTTTTTT.

Comment on this clone: This sample includes further DNA sequences coding for the same CDR3. The rearrangement uses TRBV12-3 or TRBV12-4 and TRBJ1-2; 7 bases are a match to TRBD1. This CDR3 is 12 amino acids long. With V trimmed by 5 bases and J by 4 bases, 1 base remained unmatched. The CDR3 spells CASSRQGYGYTF. In DNA form, the CDR3 reads TGTGCCAGCAGTCGACAGGGCTATGGCTACACCTTC.

The V gene is TRBV27, the J gene TRBJ1-5; unclear D gene. The V gene lost 3 bases and the J gene lost 1 base, with 10 bases spanning the gap. The germline V gene encodes CDR1 MNHEY and CDR2 SMNVEV (reference sequence). The CDR3 length is 15 residues. The CDR3 sequence: CASSFGGNSNQPQHF. DNA for the CDR3: TGTGCCAGCAGTTTCGGCGGGAACAGCAATCAGCCCCAGCATTTT.

CDR3 in DNA: TGTGCCAGCAGCGTAGCAGGGGACAATGAGCAGTTCTTC. This translates into CASSVAGDNEQFF. The genes are TRBV9 and TRBJ2-1; tentative D call: TRBD1 (6 bases). This CDR3 is 13 amino acids long. V lost 0 bases, J lost 5 bases, and 6 bases lay in between. Germline V gene data show CDR1 as SGDLS and CDR2 as YYNGEE.

The V and J genes are TRBV21-1 and TRBJ1-5. TRBV21-1 is a documented pseudogene. This CDR3 has 9 amino acids. Here the CDR3 reads CATGGPQHF. The DNA for the CDR3 is TGTGCCACCGGGGGGCCCCAGCATTTT.

This clone was seen once. This chain connects TRBV28 to TRBJ2-5; 14 bases are shared with TRBD2. From germline, CDR1 is MDHEN and CDR2 SYDVKM. Germline trimming cut 5 bases from V and 4 bases from J; bases unmatched to any gene: 12. The CDR3 covers 18 residues. The CDR3 DNA is TGTGCCAGCAGTGGTGGGACTAGCGGGAGAATGTTCGGAGAGACCCAGTACTTC. Its translation is CASSGGTSGRMFGETQYF.

This chain uses TRBV6-5 with TRBJ2-2, with D tentatively TRBD1 (6 bases). Trimming removed 0 bases at V and 2 bases at J, with 10 bases between. Germline values: CDR1 MNHEY, CDR2 SVGAGI. The CDR3 loop spans 16 amino acids. The CDR3 coding sequence is TGTGCCAGCAGTTACTCGGGACAAACCAACACCGGGGAGCTGTTTTTT. Protein sequence: CASSYSGQTNTGELFF.

The gene calls are TRBV18 and TRBJ2-7, with D perhaps matching TRBD1 (5 bases). The V gene lost 8 bases and the J gene lost 2 bases, with 13 bases spanning the gap. The germline gives CDR1 KGHSH, CDR2 LQKENI. There are 13 residues in the CDR3. CDR3 region: CASRSGSTYEQYF. CDR3 DNA: TGTGCCAGCCGGTCAGGGTCCACCTACGAGCAGTACTTC.

With respect to this clone: In the same sample, other DNA sequences code for this CDR3. The chain links TRBV19 to TRBJ2-7, with 10 nucleotides matching TRBD1. J was trimmed by 1 base and V by 3 bases; bases with no gene match: 3. Germline-derived CDR1 and CDR2 are LNHDA and SQIVND (reference sequence). The CDR3 runs 15 residues. CDR3 in amino acids: CASSIDRGLSYEQYF. CDR3 sequence (DNA): TGTGCCAGTAGTATTGACAGGGGGCTATCCTACGAGCAGTACTTC.

The chain has TRBV5-1 and TRBJ1-2; possibly TRBD1 for D (6 bases). With 0 bases removed from V and 5 bases from J, the gap between germline ends came to 17 bases. Germline V CDR1 and CDR2: SGHRS, YFSETQ. This CDR3 spans 16 amino acids. CDR3 in amino acids: CASSLAKDRQNYGYTF. The CDR3 region has the DNA TGCGCCAGCAGCTTGGCCAAGGACAGACAGAATTATGGCTACACCTTC.

The rearrangement joins TRBV21-1 to TRBJ2-1; TRBD2, the table's D call, lacks a check against the DNA. TRBV21-1 is reported as a pseudogene. There are 17 residues in the CDR3. This CDR3 reads CASSKGVWSYGYNEQFF. CDR3 DNA sequence: TGTGCCAGCAGCAAAGGAGTTTGGAGTTATGGGTACAATGAGCAGTTCTTC.

V is TRBV7-9 and J is TRBJ1-1, with D unresolved. Looked up from germline, CDR1 is SEHNR and CDR2 is FQNEAQ (reference sequence). The CDR3 is 14 amino acids. Trimming took 1 base from V and 5 from J, leaving 11 bases between them. The CDR3 loop is CASSLEPVTTEAFF. CDR3 in DNA: TGTGCCAGCAGCTTAGAACCTGTAACAACTGAAGCTTTCTTT.

The chain recombines TRBV21-1 with TRBJ2-1; whether TRBD2, the table's D call, matches the DNA was not checked. TRBV21-1 is flagged as a pseudogene. CDR3 length equals 18 residues. The chain's CDR3 is CASSTFPLTSGSENEQFF. Written as DNA, the CDR3 is TGTGCCAGCAGCACCTTCCCATTGACTAGCGGAAGCGAGAATGAGCAGTTCTTC.

This clone was detected a few times. The chain couples TRBV5-1 to TRBJ2-1; 7 nucleotides match TRBD2. Germline V gene data show CDR1 as SGHRS and CDR2 as YFSETQ. The CDR3 has 20 residues. V was clipped by 3 bases and J by 0 bases; unmatched bases: 18. CDR3 amino acids: CASSWGLGGSPLSSYNEQFF. In nucleotides, the CDR3 is TGCGCCAGCAGCTGGGGACTGGGCGGGAGCCCTCTTAGCTCCTACAATGAGCAGTTCTTC.

The chain carries TRBV5-4 and TRBJ2-1, with D tentatively TRBD1 (6 bases). The CDR3 has 12 amino acids. Per germline, CDR1 SGHNT and CDR2 YYREEE (reference sequence). V was cut by 4 bases and J by 14 bases, with 16 bases left in between. Here the CDR3 reads CASSQGTMVEFF. The CDR3 nucleotides read TGTGCCAGCAGCCAGGGGACCATGGTTGAGTTCTTC.

The rearrangement uses TRBV11-1 and TRBJ1-6; 7 bases are shared with TRBD1. The CDR3 length is 15 residues. With V trimmed by 6 bases and J by 10 bases, 12 bases remained unmatched. Germline CDR1 reads SGHAT; CDR2 reads FQDESV (reference sequence). For the CDR3, the DNA is TGTGCCAGCAGTCACCGACAGGGAGCCAAGTCACCCCTCCACTTT. It yields the protein CASSHRQGAKSPLHF.